This T cell receptor (beta chain) was sequenced in a study of cytomegalovirus exposure and HLA in healthy donors. Study details: An early release of data contained 75 million to 90 million unique TCRs, which came from HLA-typed donors.

The PCR ran on 60 Vbeta and 13 Jbeta primers. Using immunoSEQ multiplex PCR, the repertoire was profiled, and TCRdb retains in-frame clones only, with some absent. The sample carries 150,000 or so clones, approximately 80% recorded once. General study results and limits: Later, an analysis found that common viral pathogens appeared to be linked with several of the most significant clusters. Being productive about 87% or about 30% of the time was typical of most TCR beta V segments in an earlier analysis.

Donors were ostensibly healthy at sampling, although undocumented immune exposures were probable. The CDR3 is 20 residues long. The germline CDR1 and CDR2 sequences are MRHNA and SNTAGT. V dropped 6 bases and J dropped 0; count of bases not matched to a gene: 20. In regard to this clone: Its antigen is still unknown.

The sample was PBMCs. This receptor was obtained from a female donor in good health and CMV-seronegative. J is TRBJ1-3 and V is TRBV6-4; TRBD1 agrees at 7 bases. The CDR3 reads CASSEGPPFRQGISGNTIYF. DNA of the CDR3: TGTGCCAGCAGCGAAGGGCCACCGTTCCGACAGGGAATCTCTGGAAACACCATATATTTT.